A single sample gave rise to the 23 T cell receptor beta chains below, sequenced in a study of human T cells and chemical hapten exposure. The time point: healthy volunteer bleed at 2 weeks. Unfractionated whole blood yielded the extracted total RNA. One entry per CDR3 protein, called by TCRdb with MiXCR from the RACE reads. The table lists about 45,000 distinct CDR3 sequences, 3.5% to 5% of them singletons. Specimen: whole blood. The receptor set was obtained from a human donor in good health. Some clones in this sample may be carry-over from other donors' samples.

The sample holds many counts of this clonotype. V is TRBV5-6 and J is TRBJ1-5, with D unclear. The CDR3 extends over 14 amino acids. V shed 4 bases and J shed 6 bases, with 14 bases lying between them. The germline CDR1 and CDR2 sequences are SGHDT and YYEEEE. CDR3 bases: TGTGCCAGCAGCCTCGGCGGAGTCCCTCAGCCCCAGCATTTT. This encodes CASSLGGVPQPQHF.

At least ten counts were recorded for this clonotype. The rearrangement links TRBV28 to TRBJ2-7; 9 positions match TRBD1. Germline trimming cut 9 bases from V and 4 bases from J; bases unmatched to any gene: 7. The CDR3 is made up of 13 amino acids. Germline values: CDR1 MDHEN, CDR2 SYDVKM. CDR3 bases: TGTGCCAGTAGGGACAGGGTGGTTTACGAGCAGTACTTC. Translating gives CASRDRVVYEQYF.

This clonotype occurred many times. The rearrangement joins TRBV4-1 to TRBJ2-7; 7 bases line up with TRBD2. Germline V gene sequence: CDR1 MGHRA, CDR2 YSYEKL. The CDR3 length is 16 residues. V gave up 0 bases and J gave up 7 bases; unmatched junction bases: 12. The CDR3 loop reads CASSQDGSGGSLEQYF. In DNA, the CDR3 is TGCGCCAGCAGCCAAGATGGGTCGGGAGGATCATTAGAGCAGTACTTC.

By share, this clonotype counts as medium-sized (0.01 to 0.1%). CDR3 coding DNA: TGCGCCAGCAGCTTGGGAGGGGTATTGGACAGTGGGACATTGGACACTGAAGCTTTCTTT. Protein sequence: CASSLGGVLDSGTLDTEAFF. V gene TRBV5-1 combines with J gene TRBJ1-1; D is perhaps TRBD1 (6 bases). Looked up from germline, CDR1 is SGHRS and CDR2 is YFSETQ. Trimming shortened V by 0 bases and J by 3 bases, and 27 bases separated the two germline ends. There are 20 residues in the CDR3.

The chain uses TRBV7-8 and TRBJ2-2; TRBD2 matches at 9 bases. Trimming took 3 bases from V and 4 from J; bases not matched to a gene: 6. The germline V gene encodes CDR1 SGHVS and CDR2 FQNEAQ. The CDR3 runs to 16 residues. The CDR3 loop reads CASSFLAGFTTGELFF. In nucleotides, the CDR3 is TGTGCCAGCAGCTTTCTAGCGGGATTCACCACCGGGGAGCTGTTTTTT.

This clonotype was seen ten or more times. This sequence joins TRBV29-1 and TRBJ2-7, with D possibly being TRBD2 (5 bases). The CDR3 extends over 18 amino acids. The germline V gene has CDR1 SQVTM and CDR2 ANQGSEA. V was trimmed by 4 bases and J by 3 bases, leaving 28 bases between them. This CDR3 reads CSVGTPSEALAPNYEQYF. In nucleotides, the CDR3 is TGCAGCGTTGGAACCCCTTCGGAGGCATTAGCCCCTAACTACGAGCAGTACTTC.

This clonotype has at least ten counts. This chain joins TRBV29-1 and TRBJ1-1; 7 bases map to TRBD1. The germline V gene has CDR1 SQVTM and CDR2 ANQGSEA. With 7 bases clipped from V and 0 bases from J, the junction kept 5 bases outside the gene matches. CDR3 length equals 13 residues. The DNA of the CDR3 is TGCAGCGCCTACAGGGGCCTGAACACTGAAGCTTTCTTT. This translates into CSAYRGLNTEAFF.

This clonotype was detected ten times or more. This chain connects TRBV28 to TRBJ1-2, with D uncertain. Germline lookup yields CDR1 MDHEN and CDR2 SYDVKM. The CDR3 covers 12 residues. The V end lost 2 bases, the J end lost 14 bases, and 15 bases lay between the germline ends. The CDR3 nucleotides are TGTGCCAGCAGTTTACTGGCAGGCCCCTCTACCTTC. It translates to CASSLLAGPSTF.

The V call is TRBV20-1, the J call TRBJ2-7, with D unclear. The CDR3 is 15 amino acids. Trimming cost V 0 bases and J 2 bases, with 14 bases left between them. Germline V CDR1 and CDR2: DFQATT, SNEGSKA (reference sequence). The CDR3 here is CSARDLAVITYEQYF. The CDR3 nucleotides read TGCAGTGCTAGAGATCTTGCAGTTATAACCTACGAGCAGTACTTC.

At least ten counts were recorded for this clonotype. The chain has TRBV27 and TRBJ1-1; no definite D call. Germline V gives CDR1 MNHEY, CDR2 SMNVEV (reference sequence). CDR3 size: 13 residues. V shed 2 bases and J shed 3 bases, with 7 bases lying between them. The CDR3 sequence: CASSLRRDTEAFF. CDR3 bases: TGTGCCAGCAGTTTACGGCGGGACACTGAAGCTTTCTTT.

J is TRBJ2-1 and V is TRBV7-2, with D tentatively TRBD2 (6 bases). CDR1 and CDR2 from the germline V gene are SGHTA and FQGNSA. The CDR3 extends over 16 amino acids. V lost 7 bases to trimming and J lost 9 bases, with 25 bases between them. The CDR3 bases are TGTGCCAGCATCAACCCGGGACTCTCCCCAGCGCGTGAGCAGTTCTTC. Translation: CASINPGLSPAREQFF.

A word on this clonotype: A much larger clone lies one base from this, so it may be a read error. The rearrangement uses TRBV29-1 and TRBJ2-2; D is ambiguous. Trimming took off 6 bases at V and 2 bases at J, with 10 bases between the two ends. The CDR3 contains 13 residues. Germline V gives CDR1 SQVTM, CDR2 ANQGSEA. The CDR3 here is CSVQERNTGELFF. For the CDR3, the DNA is TGCAGCGTCCAGGAAAGAAACACCGGGGAGCTGTTTTTT.

In this sample, this clonotype turned up many times. The rearrangement links TRBV9 to TRBJ2-7; TRBD1 aligns across 10 bases. The CDR3 has 15 residues. V lost 0 bases and J lost 4; bases outside the gene matches: 4. CDR1 and CDR2 (germline): SGDLS, YYNGEE. The CDR3 DNA is TGTGCCAGCAGCGTAGGATGGACAGGGGGGTACGAGCAGTACTTC. Translated, it gives CASSVGWTGGYEQYF. The full variable domain, its missing parts supplied by reference TRBV9 and TRBJ2-7, is DSGVTQTPKHLITATGQRVTLRCSPRSGDLSVYWYQQSLDQGLQFLIQYYNGEERAKGNILERFSAQQFPDLHSELNLSSLELGDSALYFCASSVGWTGGYEQYFGPGTRLTVT.

The V call is TRBV28, the J call TRBJ2-1; 8 bases are a match to TRBD2. The assigned J gene may be wrong: the sequence end matches TRBJ2-7 better. The germline V gene encodes CDR1 MDHEN and CDR2 SYDVKM. This CDR3 has 13 amino acids. CDR3 nucleotide sequence: TGTGCCAGCATGGGACTAGTTGTCAATGAGCAGTACTTC. The encoded protein is CASMGLVVNEQYF.

The V call is TRBV20-1, the J call TRBJ2-7; 10 bases align to TRBD2. CDR1 and CDR2 from the germline V gene are DFQATT and SNEGSKA (reference sequence). V lost 1 base, J lost 5 bases, and 23 bases stayed unmatched. The CDR3 sequence is 20 residues long. Here the CDR3 DNA reads TGCAGTGCTAGAGTCGTCCGCTCTAGCGGGAGATTAGGGAGGAGGGACGAGCAGTACTTC. Protein: CSARVVRSSGRLGRRDEQYF.

The chain combines TRBV12-3 or TRBV12-4 with TRBJ2-5, with 11 bases identical to TRBD2. CDR3 size: 17 residues. With V trimmed by 5 bases and J by 2 bases, 10 bases remained unmatched. CDR3 in amino acids: CASSPQRTSGLQETQYF. DNA for the CDR3: TGTGCCAGCAGTCCCCAACGGACTAGCGGGCTGCAAGAGACCCAGTACTTC.

This clonotype was found many times. V and J are TRBV10-3 and TRBJ2-7; no clear D gene. The germline V gene encodes CDR1 ENHRY and CDR2 SYGVKD. CDR3 size: 15 residues. V lost 0 bases, J lost 0 bases, and 9 bases lay in between. The chain's CDR3 is CAISESAALSYEQYF. DNA of the CDR3: TGTGCCATCAGTGAGTCGGCTGCCCTCTCCTACGAGCAGTACTTC.

This clonotype was observed many times. This chain uses TRBV2 with TRBJ2-5, with D perhaps matching TRBD1 (5 bases). Trimming removed 1 base at V and 5 bases at J, with 11 bases between. The length of the CDR3 is 14 residues. The V gene's germline CDR1 is SNHLY and CDR2 FYNNEI. The CDR3 region is CASSEGTGRETQYF. CDR3 DNA: TGTGCCAGCAGTGAAGGTACAGGTCGGGAGACCCAGTACTTC.

This clonotype was picked up many times. V is TRBV13 and J is TRBJ2-1, with 7 bases matching TRBD1. The germline CDR1 and CDR2 sequences are PRHDT and FYEKMQ (reference sequence). Germline trimming cut 1 base from V and 8 bases from J; bases unmatched to any gene: 14. This CDR3 comprises 17 residues. CDR3 nucleotides: TGTGCCAGCAGCTTAGCTTTGGGACAGTTCGTTATGGATGAGCAGTTCTTC. Protein sequence: CASSLALGQFVMDEQFF.

This clonotype turned up a few times. The rearrangement links TRBV5-1 to TRBJ2-5, with 11 nucleotides matching TRBD2. Unmatched junction bases numbered 9, after V lost 4 bases and J lost 4 bases. The V gene's germline CDR1 is SGHRS and CDR2 YFSETQ. The CDR3 covers 16 residues. CDR3 sequence reads: CASSTSLAGGVETQYF. The CDR3 bases are TGCGCCAGCAGCACGTCCCTAGCGGGAGGCGTAGAGACCCAGTACTTC.

The table lists this clonotype with many counts. V usage is TRBV28 and J usage is TRBJ2-3, with D maybe TRBD1 (5 bases). CDR3 length: 14 residues. Germline V gene data show CDR1 as MDHEN and CDR2 as SYDVKM. V shed 8 bases and J shed 2 bases, with 14 bases lying between them. Here the CDR3 reads CASQLPGSTDTQYF. The CDR3 DNA is TGTGCCAGCCAACTTCCAGGGTCCACAGATACGCAGTATTTT.

J is TRBJ2-3 and V is TRBV28, with 14 bases matching TRBD2. CDR3 size: 20 residues. The junction had 16 bases not matched to a gene; V was cut back by 4 bases and J by 4 bases. Per germline, CDR1 MDHEN and CDR2 SYDVKM. This CDR3 is CASSSVRQGTSGRRPDTQYF. The CDR3 DNA sequence: TGTGCCAGCAGTTCCGTCCGCCAAGGGACTAGCGGGAGACGTCCAGATACGCAGTATTTT.

The sample holds many counts of this clonotype. The chain links TRBV12-3 or TRBV12-4 to TRBJ1-4; D unresolved. The ends were cut back, 7 bases at V and 5 bases at J, with 11 bases in the middle. The CDR3 length is 13 residues. CDR3 protein: CASNWGNNEKLFF. The CDR3 DNA reads as TGTGCCAGCAACTGGGGAAACAATGAAAAACTGTTTTTT.